Below, 24 T cell receptor beta chains from the same sample are listed, as sequenced in a study of blood T cells in healthy people across ages. The second PCR ran roughly 6 to 11 cycles with a sample-barcoded 5' primer and J-beta primers. MiXCR was run by TCRdb on the 5' RACE reads, yielding one entry per CDR3 protein. The sample lists about a million distinct CDR3 sequences; approximately 50% were seen once. The material sequenced was blood. These receptors were obtained from a woman aged 60-70 years in good health.

The genes are TRBV12-3 or TRBV12-4 and TRBJ2-1; 13 nucleotides agree with TRBD2. Trimming at V came to 4 bases and at J to 8 bases, leaving 8 bases not matched to a gene. CDR3 size: 16 residues. The CDR3 coding sequence is TGTGCCAGCAGTTCTCCATGGACTAGCGGGAGCTATGAGCAGTTCTTC. As protein: CASSSPWTSGSYEQFF.

The chain is built from TRBV7-8 and TRBJ2-1; 10 bases align to TRBD2. The CDR3 totals 16 residues. V was pared by 1 base and J by 6 bases, with 6 bases of the junction left unmatched. Germline CDR1 and CDR2: SGHVS and FQNEAQ. CDR3 sequence reads: CASSLVLAGDSNEQFF. CDR3 sequence (DNA): TGTGCCAGCAGCTTAGTTCTAGCGGGAGATTCCAATGAGCAGTTCTTC. Combining the CDR3 with reference TRBV7-8 and TRBJ2-1 gives the whole variable domain GAGVSQSPRYKVAKRGQDVALRCDPISGHVSLFWYQQALGQGPEFLTYFQNEAQLDKSGLPSDRFFAERPEGSVSTLKIQRTQQEDSAVYLCASSLVLAGDSNEQFFGPGTRLTVL.

This clonotype showed up just a few times. The V gene is TRBV20-1, the J gene TRBJ2-1; a weak D match, TRBD1 (5 bases). V was pared by 0 bases and J by 10 bases, with 16 bases between. The CDR3 runs to 14 residues. Per germline, CDR1 DFQATT and CDR2 SNEGSKA (reference sequence). Here the CDR3 DNA reads TGCAGTGCTAGAGATCGGTCTAGGGGATGGGAGCAGTTCTTC. It yields the protein CSARDRSRGWEQFF.

As regards this clonotype: It may be a read error: a sequence one base away is much more abundant. The V call is TRBV6-1, the J call TRBJ2-5; D might be TRBD2 (7 bases). The DNA end lines up better with TRBJ2-7; the J call may be wrong. The CDR3 runs 13 residues. Germline values: CDR1 MNHNS, CDR2 SASEGT. CDR3 sequence: CASDTGGPYEQYF. CDR3 coding DNA: TGTGCCAGCGATACCGGGGGGCCTTACGAGCAGTACTTC.

A few counts support this clonotype. The CDR3: CASSLGAGGIGYEQYF. CDR3 nucleotides: TGTGCCAGCAGTCTGGGAGCGGGAGGGATAGGGTACGAGCAGTACTTC. The J gene is TRBJ2-7, the V gene TRBV3-1, with 10 bases lining up with TRBD2. The CDR3 extends over 16 amino acids. V was clipped by 6 bases and J by 4 bases; unmatched bases: 12. The germline V gene has CDR1 LGHDT and CDR2 YNNKEL (reference sequence).

The rearrangement links TRBV5-1 to TRBJ1-2; no reliable D call. This CDR3 spans 13 amino acids. Germline V lookup: CDR1 SGHRS, CDR2 YFSETQ. The V and J ends lost 0 bases and 8 bases respectively, with 11 bases between them. CDR3 amino acids: CASSLDSPRGYTF. As DNA, the CDR3 is TGCGCCAGCAGCTTGGACAGCCCGCGGGGCTACACCTTC.

This sequence joins TRBV12-3 or TRBV12-4 and TRBJ1-2, with a weak D call TRBD1 (5 bases). V was shortened by 6 bases and J by 4 bases, with 21 bases between the two germline ends. This CDR3 has 16 residues. The CDR3: CASRVGGGGGVYGYTF. CDR3 DNA sequence: TGTGCCAGCAGGGTCGGTGGGGGGGGAGGAGTCTATGGCTACACCTTC.

The chain uses TRBV3-1 and TRBJ2-2; 7 nucleotides align to TRBD2. Per germline, CDR1 LGHDT and CDR2 YNNKEL (reference sequence). Trimming cost V 6 bases and J 0 bases; bases outside gene matches: 7. The CDR3 sequence is 16 residues long. CDR3 region: CASRDLAATNTGELFF. CDR3 DNA: TGTGCCAGCAGAGACCTAGCGGCTACGAACACCGGGGAGCTGTTTTTT.

This clonotype has only a few counts. V and J are TRBV3-1 and TRBJ2-5, with 7 nucleotides matching TRBD1. The V gene's germline CDR1 is LGHDT and CDR2 YNNKEL (reference sequence). The CDR3 extends over 16 amino acids. V lost 1 base and J lost 5; bases outside the gene matches: 10. CDR3 in amino acids: CASSQGDRAIGETQYF. DNA of the CDR3: TGTGCCAGCAGCCAAGGAGACAGGGCCATTGGGGAGACCCAGTACTTC.

There are a few counts of this clonotype. CDR3 sequence: CASSPDDLPGNGYTF. The CDR3 DNA sequence: TGTGCCAGCAGTCCCGACGACCTACCGGGCAATGGCTACACCTTC. The chain couples TRBV12-3 or TRBV12-4 to TRBJ1-2; no clear D gene. Deletions cut 5 bases from V and 6 bases from J, with 19 bases between. This CDR3 contains 15 residues.

This clonotype was detected only once. The chain employs TRBV29-1 and TRBJ2-7, with TRBD1 matching 11 bases. The DNA matches TRBJ2-5 better at its end, which makes the J call doubtful. The germline CDR1 and CDR2 sequences are SQVTM and ANQGSEA. The CDR3 has 14 amino acids. CDR3 DNA sequence: TGCAGCGTCCGGACAGGGGGCAACGGGGAGACCCAGTACTTC. Translating gives CSVRTGGNGETQYF.

This chain joins TRBV20-1 and TRBJ1-2, with TRBD1 matching 8 bases. Germline V lookup: CDR1 DFQATT, CDR2 SNEGSKA (reference sequence). This CDR3 spans 13 amino acids. The trim removed 5 bases at V and 9 bases at J, leaving 11 bases unmatched. The CDR3: CSARRDRIFSYTF. Written as DNA, the CDR3 is TGCAGTGCTCGCCGGGACAGGATTTTTAGCTACACCTTC.

The chain is built from TRBV28 and TRBJ2-2; no firm D call. Germline CDR1 reads MDHEN; CDR2 reads SYDVKM. Trimming took 3 bases from V and 5 from J, leaving 10 bases between them. The CDR3 totals 14 residues. The CDR3 coding sequence is TGTGCCAGCAGTTTTGTGTTTGGTACCGGGGAGCTGTTTTTT. It is translated as CASSFVFGTGELFF.

The V gene is TRBV11-2, the J gene TRBJ2-1; a possible D gene is TRBD1 (6 bases). The CDR3 is made up of 18 amino acids. V lost 2 bases and J lost 4, with 21 bases in between. Germline assignment: CDR1 SGHAT and CDR2 FQNNGV. The CDR3 DNA reads as TGTGCCAGCAGCTTAAACCCCACTTTAGTGGGACAATACAATGAGCAGTTCTTC. Amino acid sequence: CASSLNPTLVGQYNEQFF.

The chain couples TRBV7-2 to TRBJ2-5; D might be TRBD1 (8 bases). The DNA end is a closer match to TRBJ2-7, so the J assignment may be wrong. Germline V gene lookup returns CDR1 SGHTA and CDR2 FQGNSA. The CDR3 extends over 17 amino acids. The CDR3 sequence is CASSSRGGTGTVYEQYF. The DNA for the CDR3 is TGTGCCAGCAGCTCGAGGGGGGGGACAGGTACGGTCTACGAGCAGTACTTC.

J is TRBJ2-3 and V is TRBV5-1, with TRBD2 matching 13 bases. V was pared by 0 bases and J by 4 bases, with 8 bases of the junction left unmatched. Per the germline V gene, CDR1 is SGHRS and CDR2 is YFSETQ. CDR3 length: 18 residues. CDR3 in amino acids: CASSLAPTSGGRADTQYF. The CDR3, as DNA: TGCGCCAGCAGCTTGGCCCCGACTAGCGGGGGGCGAGCAGATACGCAGTATTTT. The full variable domain, rest sourced from reference TRBV5-1 and TRBJ2-3, is KAGVTQTPRYLIKTRGQQVTLSCSPISGHRSVSWYQQTPGQGLQFLFEYFSETQRNKGNFPGRFSGRQFSNSRSEMNVSTLELGDSALYLCASSLAPTSGGRADTQYFGPGTRLTVL.

The chain joins TRBV2 to TRBJ2-1, with D tentatively TRBD2 (5 bases). The V end lost 3 bases, the J end lost 4 bases, and 13 bases lay between the germline ends. Germline values: CDR1 SNHLY, CDR2 FYNNEI. The CDR3 is 15 amino acids. CDR3: CASSDLRAVYNEQFF. The CDR3 DNA reads as TGTGCCAGCAGTGATCTGAGAGCGGTATACAATGAGCAGTTCTTC.

The chain carries TRBV10-3 and TRBJ2-1, with unresolved D. V was trimmed by 8 bases and J by 5 bases, leaving 10 bases between them. The CDR3 runs 12 residues. The germline gives CDR1 ENHRY, CDR2 SYGVKD. The CDR3: CAIGVVDNEQFF. DNA of the CDR3: TGTGCCATCGGAGTCGTGGACAATGAGCAGTTCTTC.

This clonotype has just one count. Just one base apart from a much larger clone, this may be a read error. J is TRBJ2-1 and V is TRBV9, with D uncertain. The CDR3 extends over 16 amino acids. Looked up from germline, CDR1 is SGDLS and CDR2 is YYNGEE. V was cut by 0 bases and J by 3 bases, with 13 bases left in between. CDR3 protein: CASSVALTALYNEQFF. CDR3 bases: TGTGCCAGCAGCGTAGCTTTGACTGCTCTCTACAATGAGCAGTTCTTC.

This clonotype has only a few counts. The chain carries TRBV28 and TRBJ2-7; 8 bases agree with TRBD1. J lost 3 bases, V lost 5 bases, and 9 bases had no gene match. This CDR3 is built from 15 residues. The germline V gene encodes CDR1 MDHEN and CDR2 SYDVKM. The chain's CDR3 is CASSLRTGLGYEQYF. CDR3 nucleotides: TGTGCCAGCAGTCTCCGGACAGGGTTAGGCTACGAGCAGTACTTC.

The chain combines TRBV6-2 or TRBV6-3 with TRBJ2-1, with TRBD2 matching over 11 bases. CDR3 length: 17 residues. V lost 5 bases and J lost 7; bases outside the gene matches: 13. Germline lookup yields CDR1 MNHEY and CDR2 SVGEGT. The CDR3 protein is CASSLGVSGRAKNEQFF. CDR3 sequence (DNA): TGTGCCAGCAGTCTTGGAGTTAGCGGGAGGGCGAAAAATGAGCAGTTCTTC.

Comments on this clonotype: An end of the junction differs from the germline gene, which may be a read error. This chain joins TRBV28 and TRBJ2-7, with 9 bases that match TRBD1. Judging by the DNA end, TRBJ2-5 fits better; the J call may be wrong. The CDR3 contains 12 residues. Germline V gives CDR1 MDHEN, CDR2 SYDVKM. The CDR3 here is CTSTTGGETQYF. CDR3 coding DNA: TGTACCAGCACGACAGGGGGAGAGACCCAGTACTTC.

In regard to this clonotype: A much larger clone lies a single base off, so this may be a read error. This CDR3 is CSGELHNEQFF. The CDR3 DNA reads TGCAGCGGTGAACTCCACAATGAGCAGTTCTTC. This chain links TRBV29-1 with TRBJ2-1; D not certain. Germline V gene lookup returns CDR1 SQVTM and CDR2 ANQGSEA. The CDR3 covers 11 residues.

The chain combines TRBV5-1 with TRBJ2-1, with 8 positions matching TRBD2. The V segment lost 0 bases and the J segment 5 bases; nucleotides outside the gene matches: 4. Germline CDR1 SGHRS, CDR2 YFSETQ. The CDR3 consists of 15 residues. The CDR3 reads CASSLDLAGNNEQFF. The CDR3 bases are TGCGCCAGCAGCTTGGACCTAGCGGGTAACAATGAGCAGTTCTTC.